Described below is a single T cell receptor (beta chain) sequence and its context. Its antigen remains unknown. These data come from a study of chemoradiotherapy in HPV16-positive cancers. Study-level results: During treatment, candidate HPV-specific clones and E7-related motifs expanded in tumor. Functional assays defining HPV-specific T cells used only a couple of HPV16-positive patients.

Assay: immunoSEQ multiplex PCR; the TCRdb copy retains only in-frame clones and omits some. The table has about 66,000 clones, almost 90% seen once. Unmatched junction bases numbered 4, after V lost 7 bases and J lost 4 bases. The length of the CDR3 is 13 residues. Per germline, CDR1 LNHDA and CDR2 SQIVND (reference sequence). This TCR was recovered from a human donor with HPV-associated anogenital cancer. This chain uses TRBV19 with TRBJ2-1, with 7 bases matching TRBD2. This specimen was blood, taken from a patient who underwent chemoradiotherapy. DNA for the CDR3: TGTGCCAGTACTAGCGGAGCATACAATGAGCAGTTCTTC. It is translated as CASTSGAYNEQFF.